This TCR beta chain is from a study of CD8+CD57+ T cells in acquired aplastic anemia. Overall study context: Recorded DNA amounts for sorted CD4+ and CD8+ cells had an average of around 3 ug. Study-level results: Patients showed no significant difference from controls in CD8+ Simpson's diversity. Patients and controls shared over 25 CD8+ CDR3 sequences.

V dropped 7 bases and J dropped 5 bases, with 14 bases sitting between them. This CDR3 comprises 13 residues. Germline CDR1 is SNHLY and CDR2 is FYNNEI. Only patients with CD8+CD57+ cell expansion on flow cytometry were chosen for sequencing. All participating patients were living with severe acquired aplastic anemia. Profiles of TCR beta VDJ and CDR3 were generated from a genomic DNA template. TCRdb reprocessed the reads with MiXCR, giving one entry per CDR3 protein. The sample lists about half a million distinct CDR3 sequences, over 25% occurring once. For this clonotype: Antigen specificity is unknown. A read error is possible here, since a much larger clone lies one base away.

This receptor was obtained from a human donor with aplastic anemia. Sequencing used sorted CD4+, CD8+, or CD8+CD57+ T cells (not recorded which) from PBMCs. V and J are TRBV2 and TRBJ1-1; D might be TRBD1 (5 bases). CDR3: CASTGRGGTEAFF. CDR3 nucleotides: TGTGCCAGCACGGGACGGGGTGGGACTGAAGCTTTCTTT.